This T cell receptor (beta chain) comes out of a study of regulatory T cells in long-lasting Graves disease. Construction of the TCR beta libraries employed iRepertoire HTBI primers in conjunction with Arm-PCR of CDR3 regions. TCRdb re-analysed the multiplex PCR reads in MiXCR, keeping a single row per CDR3 protein. The sample has 400,000 to 500,000 distinct CDR3 sequences; 22% are singletons. The CDR3 contains 13 residues. Germline CDR1 GTSNPN, CDR2 SVGIG (reference sequence). V dropped 3 bases and J dropped 4; count of bases not matched to a gene: 2. Specified time point: persistent/refractory GD, antithyroid drugs over 5 years with positive TRAb. Researchers made the TCR library from RNA that was extracted from PBMCs.

This receptor was identified in a female donor with Graves disease. V is TRBV30 and J is TRBJ1-4, with TRBD1 matching over 7 bases. Specimen: peripheral blood mononuclear cells (PBMCs), collected when the disease was refractory, from a patient treated with antithyroid drugs. The CDR3 coding sequence is TGTGCCTGGAGCCGACAGGGTAATGAAAAACTGTTTTTT. Translating gives CAWSRQGNEKLFF. Full variable domain (outside the CDR3, taken from reference TRBV30 and TRBJ1-4): SQTIHQWPATLVQPVGSPLSLECTVEGTSNPNLYWYRQAAGRGLQLLFYSVGIGQISSEVPQNLSASRPQDRQFILSSKKLLLSDSGFYLCAWSRQGNEKLFFGSGTQLSVL.